The clone carrying this T cell receptor beta chain was seen repeatedly, ten times or more. The antigen is undetermined. All donors came from Russia, were Caucasian and healthy, and spanned ages about 6 to 90. Trimming pared 1 base from V and 4 bases from J, leaving 20 bases between. CDR1 and CDR2 from the germline V gene are MDHEN and SYDVKM. This CDR3 contains 17 residues. A second roughly 7 to 11 cycle PCR used barcoded and J-beta primers. Through a template-switch adaptor with 12 random nucleotides, each cDNA molecule received a tag. TCRdb re-called the 5' RACE reads with MiXCR, one entry per CDR3 protein. The sample shows some 790,000 distinct CDR3 sequences, 25% to 35% of them seen only once. The sample originates from a study of blood T cells in healthy people across ages. Study results and caveats: No conclusive comparison of naive versus antigen-experienced cells was possible with unsorted PBMCs.

This TCR was recovered from a woman over 75 in good health. Sequencing input: blood. The V and J genes are TRBV28 and TRBJ2-7, with D possibly being TRBD2 (7 bases). CDR3 nucleotide sequence: TGTGCCAGCAGTTTATCGGTAGGGGGGAGGGAAGAGTACGAGCAGTACTTC. Translated: CASSLSVGGREEYEQYF. Complete variable domain (other parts from reference TRBV28 and TRBJ2-7): DVKVTQSSRYLVKRTGEKVFLECVQDMDHENMFWYRQDPGLGLRLIYFSYDVKMKEKGDIPEGYSVSREKKERFSLILESASTNQTSMYLCASSLSVGGREEYEQYFGPGTRLTVT.